These 7 T cell receptor beta chains originate from one sample sequenced in a study of monozygotic twins with inflammatory bowel disease. TCRdb re-called the 5' RACE reads; one entry per CDR3 protein, DNA not given. This table lists approximately 380,000 distinct CDR3 sequences. Material for sequencing was blood. The receptors originated from a human donor with ulcerative colitis or Crohn's disease, or a healthy co-twin of an affected twin (not recorded which).

The V gene is TRBV5-4, the J gene TRBJ1-1. The CDR3 runs to 13 residues. CDR1 SGHNT and CDR2 YYREEE come from the germline V gene (reference sequence). CDR3 in amino acids: CASSLGLRTEAFF. The whole variable domain, filled in from reference TRBV5-4 and TRBJ1-1, reads ETGVTQSPTHLIKTRGQQVTLRCSSQSGHNTVSWYQQALGQGPQFIFQYYREEENGRGNFPPRFSGLQFPNYSSELNVNALELDDSALYLCASSLGLRTEAFFGQGTRLTVV.

The chain recombines TRBV12-3 or TRBV12-4 with TRBJ2-1; the D call of TRBD2 rests on TCRdb alone, since no DNA is present to check it. The CDR3 sequence is 15 residues long. CDR3 amino acids: CASRRLAGAYNEQFF.

The V call is TRBV6-2 or TRBV6-3, the J call TRBJ2-7; the D call from TCRdb, TRBD1, cannot be confirmed without DNA. The CDR3 runs 14 residues. Germline values: CDR1 MNHEY, CDR2 SVGEGT. The CDR3 sequence: CASSYRERSYEQYF.

The chain uses TRBV13 and TRBJ2-7; the TCRdb call, TRBD2, lacks DNA for checking. Germline values: CDR1 PRHDT, CDR2 FYEKMQ (reference sequence). This CDR3 is built from 15 residues. The CDR3: CASSPRDVANYEQYF.

The chain has TRBV18 and TRBJ2-7; the D gene TCRdb calls, TRBD1, cannot be checked with no DNA. The CDR3 is made up of 15 amino acids. Germline V gene data show CDR1 as KGHSH and CDR2 as LQKENI. The CDR3 sequence is CASSPRTGPNSEQYF.

The genes are TRBV12-3 or TRBV12-4 and TRBJ1-2. CDR3 length: 14 residues. The CDR3 protein is CASSFGREIYGYTF.

V usage is TRBV5-4 and J usage is TRBJ2-3. The length of the CDR3 is 11 residues. Germline lookup yields CDR1 SGHNT and CDR2 YYREEE (reference sequence). Here the CDR3 reads CASLSTDTQYF. Drawing the rest from reference TRBV5-4 and TRBJ2-3, the complete variable domain is ETGVTQSPTHLIKTRGQQVTLRCSSQSGHNTVSWYQQALGQGPQFIFQYYREEENGRGNFPPRFSGLQFPNYSSELNVNALELDDSALYLCASLSTDTQYFGPGTRLTVL.